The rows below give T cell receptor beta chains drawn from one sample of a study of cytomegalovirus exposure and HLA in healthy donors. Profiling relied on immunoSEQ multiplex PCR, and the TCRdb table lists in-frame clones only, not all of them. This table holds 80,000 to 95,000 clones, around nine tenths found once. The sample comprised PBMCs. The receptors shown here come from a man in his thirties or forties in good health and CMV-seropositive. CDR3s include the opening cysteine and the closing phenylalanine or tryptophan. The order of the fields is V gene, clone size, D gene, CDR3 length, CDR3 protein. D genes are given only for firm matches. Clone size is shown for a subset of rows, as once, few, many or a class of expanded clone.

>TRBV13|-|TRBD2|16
CASTPREGEAKNIQYF
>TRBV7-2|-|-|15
CASSTSGLLGTEAFF
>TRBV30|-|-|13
CAWNTERSYGYTF
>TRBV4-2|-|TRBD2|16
CASSQGLAGGDYEQYF
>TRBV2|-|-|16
CASSKEGPLAGTELFF
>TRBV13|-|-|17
CASSLGLWTVSTDTQYF
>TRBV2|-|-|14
CASSPQGFRDTQYF
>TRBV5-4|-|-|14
CASSFAGRNNEQFF
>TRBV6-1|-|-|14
CASSEGATGDTQYF
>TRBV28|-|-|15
CASSRRAGFKETQYF
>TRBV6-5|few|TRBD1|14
CASSYLGQRNTIYF
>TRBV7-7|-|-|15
CASSAGGSKQETQYF
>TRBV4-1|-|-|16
CASSQGVSSPTDTQYF
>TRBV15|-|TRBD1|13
CATSRDRNQPQHF
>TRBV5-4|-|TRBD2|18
CASSLRLAGKRGADTQYF
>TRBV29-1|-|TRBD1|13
CSTGVGGSYGYTF
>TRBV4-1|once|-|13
CASSQTVNQPQHF
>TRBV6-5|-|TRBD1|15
CASTRTGGARAEAFF
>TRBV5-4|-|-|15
CASSLGTDSNQPQHF
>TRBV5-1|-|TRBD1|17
CASSLEPAGTETYEQYF
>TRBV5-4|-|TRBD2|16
CASRTRTSGSGHEQFF
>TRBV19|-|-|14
CASSIALGITEAFF
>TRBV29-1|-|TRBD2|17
CSVEVTSGSLSTDTQYF
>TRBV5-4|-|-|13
CASSFQQIRGYTF
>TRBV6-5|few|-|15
CASNIWPEMNTEAFF
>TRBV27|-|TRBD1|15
CASSNLGQGVHEQFF
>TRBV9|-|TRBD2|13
CASSVVTSDEQFF
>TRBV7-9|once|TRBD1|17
CASSYPTRQGANTEAFF
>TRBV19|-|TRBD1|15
CASSITRGLDTEAFF
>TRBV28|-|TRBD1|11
CASSGQGEQFF
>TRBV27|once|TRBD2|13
CASSLAVYNEQFF
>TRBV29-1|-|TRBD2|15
CSVDKGTSGRNEQYF
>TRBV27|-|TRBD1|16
CAGSQAGTAPSQEQYF
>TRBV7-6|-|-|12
CASSLTGYEQYF
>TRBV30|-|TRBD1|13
CAWSLDRVGEQYF
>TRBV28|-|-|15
CASSFTGPRSPSRYF
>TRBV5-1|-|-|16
CASSPKTSADNSPLHF
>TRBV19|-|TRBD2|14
CASSIASGTYEQYF
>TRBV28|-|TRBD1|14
CASSLIRGHTEAFF
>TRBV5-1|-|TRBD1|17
CASSRDRGRLSTGELFF
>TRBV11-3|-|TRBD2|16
CASSFGSGGRTGELFF
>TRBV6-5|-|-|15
CASSFNPTTNEKLFF
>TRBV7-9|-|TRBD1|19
CASSLGVGRGNGSPYEQYF
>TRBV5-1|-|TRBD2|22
CASSSPGRKNSGRAVERETQYF
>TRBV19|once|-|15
CASSIRGTPSYEQYF
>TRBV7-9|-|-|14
CASTRSPGQETQYF
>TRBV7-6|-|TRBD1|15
CASSPWTGGQEKLFF
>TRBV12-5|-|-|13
CASQKGLGNEQFF